The rows below give T cell receptor beta chains drawn from one sample of a study of blood T cell repertoires in COVID-19. The repertoire was sequenced with immunoSEQ multiplex PCR; TCRdb's copy has only in-frame clones and lacks some. The table has around 200,000 clones, 88% seen once. Input material: PBMCs or T cells enriched from blood (not recorded which). These TCRs come from a woman aged 30 to 39 who had recovered from COVID-19. The CDR3 runs from the conserved cysteine through the conserved F or W. Each record gives: clone size, V gene, J gene, CDR3 protein. Some rows mark clone size as missing; the rest say once, few, many or name a class of expanded clone.

.	TRBV3-1/TRBV3-2	TRBJ2-4	CASSQPGARSKNIQYF
.	TRBV6-2/TRBV6-3	TRBJ1-6	CASSYASTGNNSPLHF
.	TRBV4-1	TRBJ2-2	CASSQVAGTRTGELFF
.	TRBV27	TRBJ1-2	CASSPSTGEVNYGYTF
.	TRBV29-1	TRBJ1-5	CSVQHTGVNQPQHF
few	TRBV29-1	TRBJ2-7	CSVELDRGPNTYEQYF
.	TRBV6-5	TRBJ2-2	CASGSGYTGELFF
.	TRBV6-5	TRBJ1-2	CASSFRTGKDYTF
.	TRBV7-8	TRBJ1-6	CASRAQGANSPLHF
.	TRBV4-1	TRBJ1-2	CASSPRVGAANYGYTF
.	TRBV6-4	TRBJ2-3	CASSDGRGGRAQYF
.	TRBV9	TRBJ1-1	CASSLTGFTEAFF
.	TRBV9	TRBJ1-1	CASSVVPTPGTEAFF
.	TRBV9	TRBJ1-2	CASSVAQGAQFGYTF
.	TRBV7-8	TRBJ1-5	CASSLPPRDRSENQPQHF
.	TRBV4-3	TRBJ2-7	CASSSDPSREQYF
.	TRBV21-1	TRBJ1-6	CASFVRQGKGSPLHF
.	TRBV18	TRBJ1-1	CASSPPDRVAPLSTEAFF
.	TRBV6-5	TRBJ2-6	CASRIGTSGANVLTF
once	TRBV19	TRBJ1-1	CASRKDGDTEAFF
few	TRBV4-3	TRBJ1-6	CASSQDRGGQGGIFNSPLHF
.	TRBV5-4	TRBJ1-2	CASSLAGQDFYTF
.	TRBV29-1	TRBJ2-3	CSVEGRRDTQYF
.	TRBV5-1	TRBJ2-3	CASSLDSGGDTQYF
.	TRBV14	TRBJ2-5	CASSLLGGPETQYF
.	TRBV10-3	TRBJ2-3	CATARGGASFTDTQYF
.	TRBV5-4	TRBJ1-4	CASSLEGTGEKLFF
.	TRBV28	TRBJ1-1	CASSAGGPRNTEAFF
.	TRBV5-1	TRBJ2-5	CASSLFGARLAETQYF
few	TRBV19	TRBJ1-5	CASSLPPGTPNQPQHF
.	TRBV5-1	TRBJ2-3	CASSLEGGSGTDTQYF
.	TRBV10-3	TRBJ1-3	CAISGDNSGNTIYF
.	TRBV6-2/TRBV6-3	TRBJ1-6	CASSIRPGVLDSPLHF
.	TRBV9	TRBJ2-7	CASSRYSSEGEQYF
.	TRBV9	TRBJ1-3	CASSVTGYGRNTIYF
.	TRBV19	TRBJ1-2	CASRSGQGGAGYTF
.	TRBV10-3	TRBJ1-1	CAISESNAGTEAFF
.	TRBV6-2/TRBV6-3	TRBJ1-6	CASSEDYNSPLHF
many	TRBV7-2	TRBJ2-1	CASRATGGRYNEQFF
.	TRBV12-3/TRBV12-4	TRBJ1-2	CASSPGGSYGYTF
.	TRBV6-1	TRBJ2-7	CASSEWTKGSYEQYF
.	TRBV13	TRBJ2-7	CASSLGRRTAAYEQYF
.	TRBV3-1/TRBV3-2	TRBJ1-1	CASSQASGDTEAFF
.	TRBV5-4	TRBJ2-1	CASSPKTSGTYNEQFF
.	TRBV5-6	TRBJ1-5	CASSLFTEWQPQHF
.	TRBV19	TRBJ1-2	CASSPNGQGWYGYTF
once	TRBV13	TRBJ1-2	CASSPPGGEGYGYTF
once	TRBV19	TRBJ2-7	CASSTGLGRRSEQYF
.	TRBV7-2	TRBJ2-7	CASSLVGGGTYEQYF
.	TRBV3-1/TRBV3-2	TRBJ2-4	CASSNTNRGAKNIQYF
.	TRBV19	TRBJ2-1	CASSLAGGNEQFF
.	TRBV5-1	TRBJ2-3	CASSPERGGGTDTQYF
.	TRBV7-3	TRBJ1-2	CASSSTGGDNYGYTF
few	TRBV6-4	TRBJ2-2	CASSDGTSENTGELFF
.	TRBV7-2	TRBJ2-5	CASSLTSGVQETQYF
once	TRBV10-3	TRBJ1-1	CAIGDRGRTEAFF
.	TRBV7-9	TRBJ1-6	CASSGGNNSPLHF